This entry lists 7 T cell receptor beta chains sequenced from one sample in a study of OX40 agonist ivuxolimab in advanced cancers. Assay: immunoSEQ multiplex PCR; the TCRdb copy retains only in-frame clones and omits some. Of about 12,000 clones in the sample, approximately 81% were seen once. This sample comprised CD4+ or CD8+ T cells sorted from blood, obtained in a trial of the OX40 agonist ivuxolimab. These TCRs come from an adult with an advanced solid tumor such as melanoma, head and neck, liver or kidney cancer.

The chain combines TRBV5-8 with TRBJ2-7; no clear D gene. Germline assignment: CDR1 SGHTS and CDR2 YDEGEE. The V end lost 5 bases, the J end lost 2 bases, and 14 bases lay between the germline ends. This CDR3 is 14 amino acids long. CDR3 sequence: CASSYKQATYEQYF. CDR3 DNA sequence: TGTGCCAGCAGTTACAAACAAGCCACCTACGAGCAGTACTTC.

The chain uses TRBV2 and TRBJ1-2, with a weak D call TRBD1 (5 bases). From germline, CDR1 is SNHLY and CDR2 FYNNEI. V dropped 2 bases and J dropped 2 bases, with 18 bases sitting between them. The CDR3 spans 17 residues. The CDR3: CASSESPRGWPNYGYTF. CDR3 coding DNA: TGTGCCAGCAGTGAATCCCCCCGGGGCTGGCCGAACTATGGCTACACCTTC.

Concerning this clone itself: The sample carries other DNA sequences with the same CDR3. The chain joins TRBV27 to TRBJ2-3; 10 positions match TRBD1. CDR3 length: 16 residues. Trimming removed 1 base from V and 5 bases from J; junction bases left unmatched: 6. Germline values: CDR1 MNHEY, CDR2 SMNVEV (reference sequence). The CDR3 DNA is TGTGCCAGCAGTTTATTTGGACAGGGGGTGGGAGATACGCAGTATTTT. This codes for CASSLFGQGVGDTQYF.

The chain joins TRBV2 to TRBJ1-1; 10 bases map to TRBD1. Germline values: CDR1 SNHLY, CDR2 FYNNEI. The CDR3 runs to 16 residues. V was clipped by 3 bases and J by 0 bases; unmatched bases: 4. The CDR3 nucleotides are TGTGCCAGCAGTGAGGGACAGGGGTCTATGAACACTGAAGCTTTCTTT. Translation gives CASSEGQGSMNTEAFF.

The rearrangement uses TRBV4-1 and TRBJ1-1; D unclear. The CDR3 spans 14 residues. Per germline, CDR1 MGHRA and CDR2 YSYEKL. Trimming shortened V by 7 bases and J by 0 bases, and 12 bases separated the two germline ends. The CDR3 DNA reads TGCGCCAGCACCTTCACCAGGTTGAACACTGAAGCTTTCTTT. Translating gives CASTFTRLNTEAFF.

J is TRBJ2-7 and V is TRBV6-1, with 8 positions matching TRBD1. Germline CDR1 is MNHNS and CDR2 is SASEGT. This CDR3 region has 13 residues. With 7 bases clipped from V and 3 bases from J, the junction kept 5 bases outside the gene matches. The CDR3 DNA reads TGTGCCAGCAACTTACAGGGGGACTACGAGCAGTACTTC. It translates to CASNLQGDYEQYF.

This sequence joins TRBV2 and TRBJ2-5; TRBD2 is a possible D gene (6 bases). Germline CDR1 SNHLY, CDR2 FYNNEI. This CDR3 comprises 16 residues. V was shortened by 1 base and J by 1 base, with 13 bases between the two germline ends. CDR3 region: CASSEGWGETQETQYF. The CDR3 DNA follows: TGTGCCAGCAGTGAAGGGTGGGGGGAGACCCAAGAGACCCAGTACTTC.